The next 6 T cell receptor beta chains were all read from a single sample in a study of blood T cell repertoires in COVID-19. Measured with immunoSEQ multiplex PCR; TCRdb has only the in-frame clones, and not every one. The sample holds about 270,000 clones, 86% seen once. What was sequenced was peripheral blood. Receptor source: an older woman who had recovered from COVID-19.

A few counts support this clone. The chain is built from TRBV21-1 and TRBJ2-3; the table's D call of TRBD1 was not tested on the DNA. TRBV21-1 is designated a pseudogene. CDR3 length: 16 residues. The CDR3 nucleotides read TGTGCCAGCAGCCCAAATCGGGCAGGGGGTTTGTATACGCAGTATTTT. Translation: CASSPNRAGGLYTQYF.

The rearrangement links TRBV6-1 to TRBJ1-4; D call uncertain. CDR1 is MNHNS, CDR2 SASEGT, per germline. The CDR3 has 17 amino acids. Trimming pared 3 bases from V and 2 bases from J, leaving 16 bases between. CDR3 sequence (DNA): TGTGCCAGCAGTGATAGGCAGTACTCGGGGACTAATGAAAAACTGTTTTTT. This encodes CASSDRQYSGTNEKLFF.

This chain uses TRBV12-5 with TRBJ2-5; weak D call: TRBD1 (6 bases). Germline loops: CDR1 LGHNT, CDR2 FRNRAP. The CDR3 contains 14 residues. V lost 2 bases and J 7 bases, leaving 14 bases between the germline ends. The CDR3 DNA follows: TGTGCTAGTGGTTTGCGTATGTCAGGGGCGACCCAGTACTTC. Translating it yields CASGLRMSGATQYF.

The genes are TRBV27 and TRBJ1-6; 7 positions agree with TRBD1. In germline, CDR1 is MNHEY, CDR2 SMNVEV (reference sequence). V trimming: 5 bases; J trimming: 8 bases; junction bases outside the gene matches: 9. CDR3 length: 15 residues. CDR3 DNA sequence: TGTGCCAGCAGTACCTACAGGGGCTCCCATTCACCCCTCCACTTT. Protein product: CASSTYRGSHSPLHF.

The V call is TRBV27, the J call TRBJ1-6, with D unresolved. Germline V CDR1 and CDR2: MNHEY, SMNVEV (reference sequence). V lost 6 bases, J lost 3 bases, and 3 bases lay in between. The CDR3 runs 12 residues. The CDR3, as DNA: TGTGCCAGCAGCTACTATAATTCACCCCTCCACTTT. Protein: CASSYYNSPLHF.

V and J are TRBV29-1 and TRBJ2-5; no firm D call. There are 14 residues in the CDR3. Per germline, CDR1 SQVTM and CDR2 ANQGSEA. Trimming shortened V by 7 bases and J by 5 bases, and 20 bases separated the two germline ends. The CDR3 DNA sequence: TGCAGCGCAAACCCGTACAGCTTATCGGAGACCCAGTACTTC. Protein sequence: CSANPYSLSETQYF. Using reference TRBV29-1 and TRBJ2-5 for the parts outside the CDR3, the full variable domain is SAVISQKPSRDICQRGTSLTIQCQVDSQVTMMFWYRQQPGQSLTLIATANQGSEATYESGFVIDKFPISRPNLTFSTLTVSNMSPEDSSIYLCSANPYSLSETQYFGPGTRLLVL.